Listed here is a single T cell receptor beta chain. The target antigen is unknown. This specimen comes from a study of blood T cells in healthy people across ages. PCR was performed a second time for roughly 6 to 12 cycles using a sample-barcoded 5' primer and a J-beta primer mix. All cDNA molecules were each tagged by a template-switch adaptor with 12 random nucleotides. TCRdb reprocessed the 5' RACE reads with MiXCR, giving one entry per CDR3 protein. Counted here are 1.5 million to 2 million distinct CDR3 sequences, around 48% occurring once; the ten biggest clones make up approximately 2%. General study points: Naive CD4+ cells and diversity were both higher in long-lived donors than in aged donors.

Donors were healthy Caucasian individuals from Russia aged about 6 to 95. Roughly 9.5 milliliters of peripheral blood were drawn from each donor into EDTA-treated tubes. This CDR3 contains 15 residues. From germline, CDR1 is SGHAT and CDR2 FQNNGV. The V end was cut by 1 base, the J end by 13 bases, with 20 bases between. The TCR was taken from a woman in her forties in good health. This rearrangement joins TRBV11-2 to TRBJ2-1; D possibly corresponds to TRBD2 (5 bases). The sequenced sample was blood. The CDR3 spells CASSLVRTPQETQFF. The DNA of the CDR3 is TGTGCCAGCAGCTTAGTTAGGACTCCACAAGAGACCCAGTTCTTC.